These 32 T cell receptor beta chains were all obtained from the same sample, sequenced in a study of blood T cell repertoires in COVID-19. Produced via immunoSEQ multiplex PCR; TCRdb's table is partial and in-frame only. The sample records more than 300,000 clones, around 86% being singletons. Sequenced sample: peripheral blood. All receptors come from a woman aged 45-65 years with acute or convalescent COVID-19.

The chain couples TRBV2 to TRBJ1-5; D not resolved. Germline CDR1 and CDR2: SNHLY and FYNNEI. The CDR3 spans 17 residues. Trimming shortened V by 5 bases and J by 0 bases, and 17 bases separated the two germline ends. For the CDR3, the DNA is TGTGCCAGCAGTAAGCTTAAACAGCAATATAGCAATCAGCCCCAGCATTTT. Protein product: CASSKLKQQYSNQPQHF.

This rearrangement joins TRBV27 to TRBJ1-2; 7 bases match TRBD1. CDR1 and CDR2 (germline): MNHEY, SMNVEV (reference sequence). V trimming: 8 bases; J trimming: 4 bases; junction bases outside the gene matches: 16. The CDR3 length is 16 residues. The DNA of the CDR3 is TGTGCCAGCGGAGGGGGCCCAGGGGACCTGGTCTATGGCTACACCTTC. Translation gives CASGGGPGDLVYGYTF.

This clone came up once. This chain links TRBV7-2 with TRBJ2-5, with 10 bases that match TRBD2. CDR3 length equals 15 residues. With V trimmed by 2 bases and J by 4 bases, 4 bases remained unmatched. The germline CDR1 and CDR2 sequences are SGHTA and FQGNSA. The CDR3 loop reads CASSLLAGDAETQYF. As DNA, the CDR3 is TGTGCCAGCAGCTTACTAGCGGGAGACGCAGAGACCCAGTACTTC.

The genes are TRBV3-1 (or the pseudogene TRBV3-2) and TRBJ2-5, with D maybe TRBD2 (6 bases). V was cut by 4 bases and J by 5 bases, with 14 bases left in between. The CDR3 totals 14 residues. Germline V gives CDR1 LGHDT, CDR2 YNNKEL (reference sequence). CDR3: CASSPSREPETQYF. The CDR3 region has the DNA TGTGCCAGCAGCCCGTCTCGGGAGCCGGAGACCCAGTACTTC.

The rearrangement links TRBV30 to TRBJ2-1; no clear D. Germline V gene sequence: CDR1 GTSNPN, CDR2 SVGIG (reference sequence). The length of the CDR3 is 12 residues. The V gene lost 5 bases and the J gene lost 6 bases, with 11 bases spanning the gap. The CDR3 is CAWDETINEQFF. In nucleotides, the CDR3 is TGTGCCTGGGACGAAACTATCAATGAGCAGTTCTTC.

The CDR3 coding sequence is TGTGCCAGCAGGGTAGAGGGCGGATACGAGCAGTACTTC. It codes for CASRVEGGYEQYF. The gene calls are TRBV12-3 or TRBV12-4 and TRBJ2-7; D is possibly TRBD2 (5 bases). Trimming removed 6 bases at V and 4 bases at J, with 13 bases between. The CDR3 runs 13 residues.

The chain couples TRBV11-2 to TRBJ2-2, with D possibly being TRBD2 (5 bases). The germline V gene has CDR1 SGHAT and CDR2 FQNNGV. CDR3 length equals 19 residues. V lost 5 bases to trimming and J lost 2 bases, with 24 bases between them. CDR3: CASSPPRAWRAGNTGELFF. CDR3 DNA: TGTGCCAGCAGCCCCCCCCGGGCGTGGCGGGCGGGCAACACCGGGGAGCTGTTTTTT.

This chain connects TRBV6-5 to TRBJ2-1; D not certain. The germline V and J ends were trimmed by 4 bases and 8 bases, with 6 bases remaining between them. Germline V gene sequence: CDR1 MNHEY, CDR2 SVGAGI. The CDR3 is made up of 11 amino acids. CDR3 sequence: CASSWQDEQFF. Written as DNA, the CDR3 is TGTGCCAGCAGTTGGCAGGATGAGCAGTTCTTC.

V gene TRBV25-1 combines with J gene TRBJ2-5; D is perhaps TRBD2 (5 bases). This CDR3 has 14 amino acids. V was trimmed by 3 bases and J by 3 bases, leaving 11 bases between them. Germline CDR1 is MGHDK and CDR2 is SYGVNS. This chain's CDR3 is CASSDVNGKETQYF. The CDR3 DNA reads as TGTGCCAGCAGTGATGTGAACGGGAAAGAGACCCAGTACTTC.

V usage is TRBV12-3 or TRBV12-4 and J usage is TRBJ1-5; no clear D gene. V lost 5 bases and J 7 bases, leaving 9 bases between the germline ends. This CDR3 is 12 amino acids long. The CDR3 region has the DNA TGTGCCAGCAGTCCGGCGGTACAGCCCCAGCATTTT. Translation gives CASSPAVQPQHF.

The chain has TRBV7-9 and TRBJ1-4; TRBD1 agrees at 11 bases. Germline V lookup: CDR1 SEHNR, CDR2 FQNEAQ (reference sequence). There are 17 residues in the CDR3. V shed 7 bases and J 4 bases; nucleotides not matched to a gene: 11. CDR3 region: CASNKLGQGVRNEKLFF. CDR3 bases: TGTGCCAGCAACAAACTGGGACAGGGGGTCCGTAATGAAAAACTGTTTTTT.

This clone was seen many times. This chain links TRBV9 with TRBJ1-5; tentatively, D is TRBD1 (5 bases). CDR3 size: 14 residues. Trimming removed 0 bases at V and 4 bases at J, with 8 bases between. Germline V gene sequence: CDR1 SGDLS, CDR2 YYNGEE. This CDR3 reads CASSVGGPNQPQHF. The CDR3 DNA reads as TGTGCCAGCAGCGTAGGGGGCCCAAATCAGCCCCAGCATTTT.

V usage is TRBV4-2 and J usage is TRBJ1-3; 7 positions match TRBD1. V gave up 3 bases and J gave up 7 bases; unmatched junction bases: 12. Germline loops: CDR1 LGHNA, CDR2 YNFKEQ. The CDR3 spans 16 residues. The CDR3 spells CASSQVSGGTVNTIYF. Here the CDR3 DNA reads TGTGCCAGCAGCCAGGTTTCAGGGGGAACCGTCAACACCATATATTTT.

This chain links TRBV12-5 with TRBJ1-1, with D possibly being TRBD1 (5 bases). Trimming stripped 6 bases from V and 5 bases from J, with 19 bases between. Germline CDR1 is LGHNT and CDR2 is FRNRAP. The CDR3 length is 15 residues. CDR3 protein: CASGRGRFRDTEAFF. In DNA, the CDR3 is TGTGCTAGTGGACGTGGACGATTCAGGGATACTGAAGCTTTCTTT.

V usage is TRBV11-3 and J usage is TRBJ2-3; 7 bases agree with TRBD1. CDR1 is SGHNT and CDR2 is YENEEA in the germline V gene. This CDR3 is built from 15 residues. Trimming removed 2 bases from V and 0 bases from J; junction bases left unmatched: 2. Written as DNA, the CDR3 is TGTGCCAGCAGCTTACGGGGACAGAGCACAGATACGCAGTATTTT. Translated: CASSLRGQSTDTQYF.

The J gene is TRBJ2-1, the V gene TRBV7-9, with unresolved D. V lost 4 bases and J 5 bases, leaving 6 bases between the germline ends. The V gene's germline CDR1 is SEHNR and CDR2 FQNEAQ (reference sequence). CDR3 size: 12 residues. The CDR3 nucleotides read TGTGCCAGCAGCTCCCTAAACAATGAGCAGTTCTTC. It yields the protein CASSSLNNEQFF.

The CDR3: CASSFTQGSEAFF. CDR3 nucleotide sequence: TGTGCCAGCAGCTTCACCCAGGGCAGCGAAGCTTTCTTT. The chain carries TRBV7-3 and TRBJ1-1; a possible D gene is TRBD1 (5 bases). V dropped 3 bases and J dropped 8 bases, with 13 bases sitting between them. Germline V CDR1 and CDR2: SGHTA, FQGTGA. CDR3 size: 13 residues.

V is TRBV14 and J is TRBJ2-1; the D gene is possibly TRBD2 (6 bases). This CDR3 is built from 14 residues. The germline V gene encodes CDR1 SGHDN and CDR2 FVKESK. The V gene lost 3 bases and the J gene lost 6 bases, with 12 bases spanning the gap. CDR3: CASSHPVGGNEQFF. CDR3 nucleotides: TGTGCCAGCAGCCATCCGGTGGGGGGCAATGAGCAGTTCTTC.

J is TRBJ2-7 and V is TRBV4-1; 10 bases agree with TRBD2. Per germline, CDR1 MGHRA and CDR2 YSYEKL. There are 18 residues in the CDR3. The V gene end was trimmed by 4 bases and the J gene end by 3 bases; junction bases not matched to a gene: 15. The CDR3 coding sequence is TGCGCCAGCAGCCCCCTCAGAGACAGGTTAGCGGGAGGCTACGAGCAGTACTTC. Encoded protein: CASSPLRDRLAGGYEQYF.

The gene calls are TRBV20-1 and TRBJ1-6, with D maybe TRBD1 (6 bases). The germline gives CDR1 DFQATT, CDR2 SNEGSKA (reference sequence). Trimming pared 3 bases from V and 8 bases from J, leaving 11 bases between. This CDR3 is 13 amino acids long. The chain's CDR3 is CSASRPGDSPLHF. CDR3 sequence (DNA): TGCAGTGCTAGTAGGCCAGGGGATTCACCCCTCCACTTT.

This chain joins TRBV7-9 and TRBJ2-7, with D unclear. Trimming left V 5 bases short and J 4 bases short, with 6 bases between. This CDR3 contains 11 residues. The germline V gene encodes CDR1 SEHNR and CDR2 FQNEAQ (reference sequence). The CDR3 DNA sequence: TGTGCCAGCAGCGTGGCATACGAGCAGTACTTC. Residues: CASSVAYEQYF.

The chain couples TRBV19 to TRBJ2-7, with 8 positions matching TRBD1. The V gene's germline CDR1 is LNHDA and CDR2 SQIVND (reference sequence). The CDR3 covers 15 residues. The V segment lost 1 base and the J segment 5 bases; nucleotides outside the gene matches: 7. CDR3 DNA sequence: TGTGCCAGTAGTATAGGGGCAGGGGGCATCGACGAGCAGTACTTC. Translated, it gives CASSIGAGGIDEQYF.

This clone was detected a few times. The V and J genes are TRBV4-3 and TRBJ1-5, with D maybe TRBD1 (6 bases). The CDR3 loop spans 14 amino acids. V lost 3 bases, J lost 4 bases, and 10 bases lay in between. In germline, CDR1 is LGHNA, CDR2 YSLEER. In nucleotides, the CDR3 is TGCGCCAGCAGCCAGGGTAGGGGGAATCAGCCCCAGCATTTT. It encodes CASSQGRGNQPQHF.

This sequence joins TRBV27 and TRBJ2-1; TRBD1 matches at 9 bases. The CDR3 spans 16 residues. CDR1 MNHEY and CDR2 SMNVEV come from the germline V gene (reference sequence). V dropped 3 bases and J dropped 7; count of bases not matched to a gene: 10. This CDR3 is CASSFGGTGRMNEQFF. DNA of the CDR3: TGTGCCAGCAGTTTTGGAGGGACAGGGCGAATGAATGAGCAGTTCTTC.

V gene TRBV7-2 combines with J gene TRBJ2-7; D is possibly TRBD1 (6 bases). The CDR3 length is 14 residues. Looked up from germline, CDR1 is SGHTA and CDR2 is FQGNSA. The V gene lost 6 bases and the J gene lost 2 bases, with 14 bases spanning the gap. The CDR3 reads CASRSGQPTYEQYF. In DNA form, the CDR3 reads TGTGCCAGCAGATCGGGACAACCAACCTACGAGCAGTACTTC.

CDR3 in DNA: TGTGCCAGCAGTTATTACGCTACCCGGGACAGGGGATACAATGAGCAGTTCTTC. This gives the protein CASSYYATRDRGYNEQFF. The rearrangement joins TRBV6-2 or TRBV6-3 to TRBJ2-1; 10 positions agree with TRBD1. The germline V gene has CDR1 MNHEY and CDR2 SVGEGT. V was clipped by 3 bases and J by 4 bases; unmatched bases: 12. The length of the CDR3 is 18 residues.

The chain is built from TRBV5-1 and TRBJ1-1; 9 bases are shared with TRBD1. V was clipped by 0 bases and J by 10 bases; unmatched bases: 4. CDR1 and CDR2 (germline): SGHRS, YFSETQ. This CDR3 contains 13 residues. The CDR3 bases are TGCGCCAGCAGCTTGGAGGGGACAGGGTTAGCTTTCTTT. It codes for CASSLEGTGLAFF.

The CDR3 here is CASSEVRLLNTEAFF. The CDR3 nucleotides read TGCGCCAGCAGTGAAGTGAGACTTTTGAACACTGAAGCTTTCTTT. V usage is TRBV10-2 and J usage is TRBJ1-1, with D uncertain. The ends were cut back, 3 bases at V and 0 bases at J, with 11 bases in the middle. The CDR3 is 15 residues long. Germline V gene data show CDR1 as WSHSY and CDR2 as SAAADI.

With respect to this clone: Other DNA sequences in this sample translate to the same CDR3. The chain carries TRBV19 and TRBJ1-1; tentatively, D is TRBD1 (6 bases). With 3 bases removed from V and 0 bases from J, the gap between germline ends came to 8 bases. The germline V gene has CDR1 LNHDA and CDR2 SQIVND (reference sequence). The CDR3 loop spans 14 amino acids. CDR3 amino acids: CASSIDRMNTEAFF. The CDR3 DNA reads TGTGCCAGTAGTATTGACAGGATGAACACTGAAGCTTTCTTT. Full variable domain (remainder filled in from reference TRBV19 and TRBJ1-1): DGGITQSPKYLFRKEGQNVTLSCEQNLNHDAMYWYRQDPGQGLRLIYYSQIVNDFQKGDIAEGYSVSREKKESFPLTVTSAQKNPTAFYLCASSIDRMNTEAFFGQGTRLTVV.

The chain couples TRBV19 to TRBJ1-2; D gene unclear. Germline-derived CDR1 and CDR2 are LNHDA and SQIVND (reference sequence). V lost 5 bases to trimming and J lost 4 bases, with 14 bases between them. The CDR3 is made up of 14 amino acids. The CDR3 nucleotides are TGTGCCAGTAGTCTGCCAGCGCTGTCCTATGGCTACACCTTC. Protein sequence: CASSLPALSYGYTF.

This clone was seen just once. This rearrangement joins TRBV19 to TRBJ2-7, with 9 bases that match TRBD1. V lost 4 bases to trimming and J lost 6 bases; unmatched junction nucleotides: 4. Germline-derived CDR1 and CDR2 are LNHDA and SQIVND (reference sequence). The CDR3 length is 13 residues. CDR3 protein: CASSRNRGREQYF. The CDR3 DNA is TGTGCCAGTAGTAGAAACAGGGGGCGCGAGCAGTACTTC.

The chain employs TRBV6-6 and TRBJ2-1; 7 nucleotides line up with TRBD2. The CDR3 has 15 amino acids. With V trimmed by 2 bases and J by 5 bases, 6 bases remained unmatched. Per germline, CDR1 MNHNY and CDR2 SVGAGI (reference sequence). The CDR3 DNA follows: TGTGCCAGCAGTTACGGGGCTAGCGGTCACAATGAGCAGTTCTTC. This translates into CASSYGASGHNEQFF.